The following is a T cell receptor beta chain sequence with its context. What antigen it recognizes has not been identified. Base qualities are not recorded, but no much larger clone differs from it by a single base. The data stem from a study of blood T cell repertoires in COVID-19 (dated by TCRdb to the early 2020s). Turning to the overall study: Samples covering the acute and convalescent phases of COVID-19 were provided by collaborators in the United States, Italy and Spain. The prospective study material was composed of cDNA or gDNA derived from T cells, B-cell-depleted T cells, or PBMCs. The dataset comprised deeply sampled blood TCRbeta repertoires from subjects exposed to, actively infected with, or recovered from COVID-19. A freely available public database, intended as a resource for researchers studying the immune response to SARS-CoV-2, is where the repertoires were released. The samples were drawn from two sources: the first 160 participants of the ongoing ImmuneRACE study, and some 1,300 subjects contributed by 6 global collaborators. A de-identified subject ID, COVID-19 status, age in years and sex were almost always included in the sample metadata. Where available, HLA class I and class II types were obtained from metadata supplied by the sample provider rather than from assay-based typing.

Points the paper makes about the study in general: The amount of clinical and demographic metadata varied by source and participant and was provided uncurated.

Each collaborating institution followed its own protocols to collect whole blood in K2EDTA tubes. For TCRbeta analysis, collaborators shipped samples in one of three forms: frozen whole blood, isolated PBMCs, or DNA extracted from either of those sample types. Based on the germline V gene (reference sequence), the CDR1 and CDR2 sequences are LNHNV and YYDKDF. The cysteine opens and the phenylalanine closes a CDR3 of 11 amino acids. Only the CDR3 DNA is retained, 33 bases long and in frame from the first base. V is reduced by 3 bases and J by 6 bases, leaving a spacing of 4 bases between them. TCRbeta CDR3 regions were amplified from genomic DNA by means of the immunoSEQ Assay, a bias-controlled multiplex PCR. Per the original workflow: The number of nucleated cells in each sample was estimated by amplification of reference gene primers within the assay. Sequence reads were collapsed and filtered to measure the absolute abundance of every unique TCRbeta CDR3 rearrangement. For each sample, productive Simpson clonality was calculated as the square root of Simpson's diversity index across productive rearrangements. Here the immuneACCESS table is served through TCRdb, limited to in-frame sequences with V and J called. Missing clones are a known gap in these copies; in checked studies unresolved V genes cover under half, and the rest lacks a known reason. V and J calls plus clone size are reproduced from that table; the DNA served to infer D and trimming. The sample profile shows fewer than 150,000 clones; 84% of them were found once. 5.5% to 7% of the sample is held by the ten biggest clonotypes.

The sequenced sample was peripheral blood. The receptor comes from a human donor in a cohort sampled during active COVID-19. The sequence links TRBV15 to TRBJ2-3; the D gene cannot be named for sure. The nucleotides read TGTGCCACCAGCAGCATTGATACGCAGTATTTT. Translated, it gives CATSSIDTQYF.